This entry describes one T cell receptor beta chain. Trimming took off 5 bases at V and 3 bases at J, with 11 bases between the two ends. The CDR3 sequence is 14 residues long. From germline, CDR1 is LNHNV and CDR2 YYDKDF (reference sequence). Method: immunoSEQ multiplex PCR; TCRdb's copy keeps in-frame clones and lacks some. The table lists tens of thousands of clones, over 75% of them singletons. The entry originates in a study of blood T cell repertoires in COVID-19. The chain uses TRBV15 and TRBJ1-5, with TRBD1 as a possible D gene (6 bases). The sample was peripheral blood. The sequence was collected from a man aged 70-80 years with active or convalescent COVID-19. CDR3 bases: TGTGCCACCAGCCACAGGGACTACAATCAGCCCCAGCATTTT. Translated: CATSHRDYNQPQHF.